This entry lists 2 T cell receptor beta chains sequenced from one sample in a study of radiation and T cells in renal cell carcinoma. This table comes from immunoSEQ multiplex PCR, and its TCRdb copy is limited to in-frame clones, with some not included. The repertoire has about 160,000 clones, roughly 90% of them found once; the top ten carry 4.1%. Time point in this sample: baseline pretreatment blood. Stated treatment: 15 Gy SBRT to primary tumor, nephrectomy 4 weeks later. The source was blood, collected from a patient whose treatment included radiotherapy and nephrectomy. The receptors shown here come from a woman between 65 and 79 years old with renal cell carcinoma.

This clone was recorded only once. The chain is built from TRBV10-3 and TRBJ2-2, with a tentative D call TRBD1 (6 bases). The V end was cut by 6 bases, the J end by 2 bases, with 13 bases between. Germline lookup yields CDR1 ENHRY and CDR2 SYGVKD. CDR3 length: 15 amino acids. The CDR3 region is CAIRAPGQNTGELFF. In DNA form, the CDR3 reads TGTGCCATCAGGGCCCCGGGACAAAACACCGGGGAGCTGTTTTTT.

The chain links TRBV9 to TRBJ2-6; 10 bases align to TRBD1. Germline lookup yields CDR1 SGDLS and CDR2 YYNGEE. The CDR3 consists of 17 residues. V lost 4 bases and J lost 0; bases outside the gene matches: 4. The CDR3 DNA reads as TGTGCCAGCAGCAGGGACAGGGGAAGCTCTGGGGCCAACGTCCTGACTTTC. Amino acid sequence: CASSRDRGSSGANVLTF.